The entry below describes one T cell receptor beta chain. Its specificity is unknown. Amplification used 60 Vbeta primers and 13 Jbeta primers. Clones were sequenced by immunoSEQ multiplex PCR, and TCRdb holds only the in-frame ones, with some missing. The sample contains some 86,000 clones, about 67% of which appear only once. The length of the CDR3 is 14 residues. Trimming took 7 bases from V and 1 from J; bases not matched to a gene: 6. Germline CDR1 and CDR2: LNHDA and SQIVND (reference sequence). This sample is drawn from a study of cytomegalovirus exposure and HLA in healthy donors. Overall study findings and caveats: In a later analysis, TCR association rates varied by HLA locus: DRB1 most, HLA-C fewest.

The gene calls are TRBV19 and TRBJ2-7; the match to TRBD1 covers 8 bases. The source is a man aged 30 to 45 in good health and CMV-seronegative. Sequences were obtained from PBMCs. In DNA, the CDR3 is TGTGCCAGTACTTCAACAGGGGGGTCCTACGAGCAGTACTTC. Translated: CASTSTGGSYEQYF.